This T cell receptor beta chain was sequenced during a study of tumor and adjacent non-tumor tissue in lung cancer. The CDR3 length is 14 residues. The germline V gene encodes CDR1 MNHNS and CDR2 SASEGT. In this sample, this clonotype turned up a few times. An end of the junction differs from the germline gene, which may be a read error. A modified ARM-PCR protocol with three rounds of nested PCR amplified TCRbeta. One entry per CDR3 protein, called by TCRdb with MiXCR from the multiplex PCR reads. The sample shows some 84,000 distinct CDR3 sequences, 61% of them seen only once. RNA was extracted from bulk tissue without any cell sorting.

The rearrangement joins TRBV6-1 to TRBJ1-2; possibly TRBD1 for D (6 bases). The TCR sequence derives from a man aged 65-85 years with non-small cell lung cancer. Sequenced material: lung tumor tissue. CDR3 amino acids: CVSSKQGRDYGYAF. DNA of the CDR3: TGTGTCAGCAGCAAACAGGGAAGGGATTATGGCTACGCCTTC.